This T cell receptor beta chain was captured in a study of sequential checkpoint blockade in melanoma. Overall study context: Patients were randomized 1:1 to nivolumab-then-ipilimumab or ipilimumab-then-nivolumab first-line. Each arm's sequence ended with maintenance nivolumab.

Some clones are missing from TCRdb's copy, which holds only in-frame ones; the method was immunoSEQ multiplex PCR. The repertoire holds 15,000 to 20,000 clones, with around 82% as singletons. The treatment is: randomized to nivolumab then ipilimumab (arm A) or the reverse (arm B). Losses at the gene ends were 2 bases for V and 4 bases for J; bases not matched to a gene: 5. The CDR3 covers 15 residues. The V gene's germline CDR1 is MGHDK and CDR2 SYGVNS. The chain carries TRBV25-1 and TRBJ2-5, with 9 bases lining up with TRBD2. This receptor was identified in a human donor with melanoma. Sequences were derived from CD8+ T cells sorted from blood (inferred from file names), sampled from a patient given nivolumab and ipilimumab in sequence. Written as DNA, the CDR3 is TGTGCCAGCAGTGAAATGGGGACTAGCCGAGAGACCCAGTACTTC. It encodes CASSEMGTSRETQYF.